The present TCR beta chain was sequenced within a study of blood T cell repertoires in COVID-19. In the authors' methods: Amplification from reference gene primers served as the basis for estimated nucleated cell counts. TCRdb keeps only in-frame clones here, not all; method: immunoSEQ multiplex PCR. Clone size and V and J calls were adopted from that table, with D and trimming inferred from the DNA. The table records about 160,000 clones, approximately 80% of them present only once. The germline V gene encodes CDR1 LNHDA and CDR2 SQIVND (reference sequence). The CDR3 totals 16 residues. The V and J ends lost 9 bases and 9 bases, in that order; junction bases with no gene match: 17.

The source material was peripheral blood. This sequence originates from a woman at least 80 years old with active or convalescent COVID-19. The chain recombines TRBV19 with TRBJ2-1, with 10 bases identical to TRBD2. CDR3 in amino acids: CASKNSGGTLEGEQFF. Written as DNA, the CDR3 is TGTGCCAGCAAAAATAGCGGGGGGACCCTCGAGGGTGAGCAGTTCTTC.